This T cell receptor beta chain came from a study of T cell changes during pregnancy in multiple sclerosis. CDR3 length equals 13 residues. The ends were cut back, 5 bases at V and 0 bases at J, with 7 bases in the middle. Germline V lookup: CDR1 SGHVS, CDR2 FQNEAQ. This clone was counted a few times. Sequenced by immunoSEQ multiplex PCR; TCRdb stores in-frame clones only, minus some. The sample holds under 70,000 clones; 90% to 95% are singletons and the top ten take approximately 1.4%. This specimen was peripheral blood, taken after pregnancy. The origin of this receptor is a female donor in good health, enrolled as a control in a pregnancy study. The V and J genes are TRBV7-8 and TRBJ1-2, with D possibly TRBD1 on 5 matching bases. DNA of the CDR3: TGTGCCAGCAGCCCACAGGCTAACTATGGCTACACCTTC. This sequence encodes CASSPQANYGYTF.